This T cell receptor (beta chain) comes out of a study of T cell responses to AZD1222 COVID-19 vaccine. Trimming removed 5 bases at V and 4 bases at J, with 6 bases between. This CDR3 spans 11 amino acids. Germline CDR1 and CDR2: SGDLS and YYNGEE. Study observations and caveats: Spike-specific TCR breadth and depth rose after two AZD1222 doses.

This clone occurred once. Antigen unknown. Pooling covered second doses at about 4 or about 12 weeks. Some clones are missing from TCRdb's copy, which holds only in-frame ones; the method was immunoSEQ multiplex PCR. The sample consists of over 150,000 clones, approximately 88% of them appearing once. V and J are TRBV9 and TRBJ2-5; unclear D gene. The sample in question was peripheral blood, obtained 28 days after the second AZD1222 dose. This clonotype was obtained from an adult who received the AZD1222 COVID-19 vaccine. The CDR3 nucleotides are TGTGCCAGCAGTCCAGGAGAGACCCAGTACTTC. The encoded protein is CASSPGETQYF.